This entry lists 14 T cell receptor beta chains sequenced from one sample in a study of blood T cell repertoires in COVID-19. Generated by immunoSEQ multiplex PCR, the TCRdb table keeps only in-frame clones and is missing some. The sample records about 190,000 clones, less than 90% being singletons. The sequencing sample was made of peripheral blood. The receptor set was obtained from a man younger than 40 with acute or convalescent COVID-19.

This sequence joins TRBV9 and TRBJ1-5, with D hard to call. V lost 4 bases to trimming and J lost 4 bases, with 15 bases between them. CDR1 is SGDLS and CDR2 is YYNGEE in the germline V gene. This CDR3 spans 15 amino acids. Written as DNA, the CDR3 is TGTGCCAGCAGCCAAGGAGGGCTGAGGAATCAGCCCCAGCATTTT. It specifies CASSQGGLRNQPQHF.

V is TRBV6-5 and J is TRBJ2-2; D perhaps matches TRBD1 (5 bases). The CDR3 runs 14 residues. The germline V gene encodes CDR1 MNHEY and CDR2 SVGAGI. The V end was cut by 5 bases, the J end by 5 bases, with 12 bases between. This CDR3 reads CASSRQGSTGELFF. The CDR3 DNA sequence: TGTGCCAGCAGTAGGCAGGGAAGTACCGGGGAGCTGTTTTTT.

CDR3 sequence: CASSLGTATNQPQHF. DNA for the CDR3: TGCGCCAGCAGCTTGGGGACAGCCACCAATCAGCCCCAGCATTTT. The chain uses TRBV5-1 and TRBJ1-5, with D possibly matching TRBD1 (6 bases). The V end lost 0 bases, the J end lost 3 bases, and 10 bases lay between the germline ends. The germline V gene has CDR1 SGHRS and CDR2 YFSETQ. The CDR3 has 15 residues.

In DNA, the CDR3 is TGTGCCAGCAGCCAAGATCTGGCAGACTATGGCTACACCTTC. Translation gives CASSQDLADYGYTF. The chain recombines TRBV14 with TRBJ1-2; D gene uncertain. The CDR3 runs to 14 residues. CDR1 is SGHDN and CDR2 is FVKESK in the germline V gene. Trimming cost V 0 bases and J 3 bases, with 8 bases left between them. The full variable domain, rest sourced from reference TRBV14 and TRBJ1-2, is EAGVTQFPSHSVIEKGQTVTLRCDPISGHDNLYWYRRVMGKEIKFLLHFVKESKQDESGMPNNRFLAERTGGTYSTLKVQPAELEDSGVYFCASSQDLADYGYTFGSGTRLTVV.

The CDR3 loop reads CASSYWAGDEKLFF. As DNA, the CDR3 is TGTGCCAGCAGTTACTGGGCGGGGGATGAAAAACTGTTTTTT. The rearrangement uses TRBV6-5 and TRBJ1-4; possibly TRBD1 for D (5 bases). The CDR3 consists of 14 residues. V was trimmed by 1 base and J by 6 bases, leaving 9 bases between them. The V gene's germline CDR1 is MNHEY and CDR2 SVGAGI.

The chain combines TRBV3-1 (or the pseudogene TRBV3-2) with TRBJ1-2; D remains unclear. Trimming cost V 8 bases and J 8 bases, with 18 bases left between them. Germline V CDR1 and CDR2: LGHDT, YNNKEL (reference sequence). CDR3 length: 13 amino acids. This chain's CDR3 is CASSRSDLSGYTF. CDR3 nucleotide sequence: TGTGCCAGCTCTAGATCGGATCTCAGCGGCTACACCTTC.

The chain joins TRBV5-1 to TRBJ2-1; a possible D gene is TRBD2 (6 bases). The CDR3 runs to 15 residues. V was pared by 4 bases and J by 5 bases, with 16 bases between. Germline V lookup: CDR1 SGHRS, CDR2 YFSETQ. The CDR3 DNA reads TGCGCCAGCAGCCCCACGCCTGGAGGGGACAATGAGCAGTTCTTC. Protein sequence: CASSPTPGGDNEQFF.

This clone was observed a single time. The J gene is TRBJ2-7, the V gene TRBV28; 10 bases align to TRBD2. Unmatched junction bases numbered 11, after V lost 5 bases and J lost 7 bases. Germline-derived CDR1 and CDR2 are MDHEN and SYDVKM. The CDR3 has 15 residues. The CDR3 region has the DNA TGTGCCAGCAGTCCGGGACTAGCGAGAGCACAGGAGCAGTACTTC. Translated: CASSPGLARAQEQYF.

The gene calls are TRBV19 and TRBJ2-1; perhaps TRBD2 as D (5 bases). The V and J ends lost 5 bases and 0 bases respectively, with 14 bases between them. CDR3 length: 16 amino acids. Per the germline V gene, CDR1 is LNHDA and CDR2 is SQIVND (reference sequence). The CDR3 DNA sequence: TGTGCCAGTAGTTCAGACTCCCGGGGCTCCTACAATGAGCAGTTCTTC. It codes for CASSSDSRGSYNEQFF.

The chain is built from TRBV10-1 and TRBJ1-1, with D hard to call. This CDR3 is built from 14 residues. The V end was cut by 6 bases, the J end by 0 bases, with 11 bases between. The germline V gene has CDR1 WNHNN and CDR2 SYGVQD (reference sequence). This CDR3 reads CASSSHGMNTEAFF. The CDR3 DNA is TGCGCCAGCAGCTCCCACGGGATGAACACTGAAGCTTTCTTT.

This rearrangement joins TRBV19 to TRBJ2-2; 8 positions agree with TRBD2. V lost 5 bases, J lost 4 bases, and 3 bases stayed unmatched. CDR1 and CDR2 from the germline V gene are LNHDA and SQIVND (reference sequence). The CDR3 loop spans 14 amino acids. CDR3 in DNA: TGTGCCAGTAGTTTGACTAGCGCCACCGGGGAGCTGTTTTTT. Its protein is CASSLTSATGELFF.

This clone has a handful of counts. The chain employs TRBV28 and TRBJ1-2; 9 nucleotides align to TRBD1. CDR3 size: 14 residues. CDR1 and CDR2 from the germline V gene are MDHEN and SYDVKM. Losses at the gene ends were 5 bases for V and 8 bases for J; bases not matched to a gene: 9. CDR3 sequence reads: CASSPSGTGRGYTF. DNA of the CDR3: TGTGCCAGCAGTCCTTCCGGGACAGGGAGGGGCTACACCTTC.

This clone appeared a single time. A read error may produce the germline difference seen at one junction end. The chain is built from TRBV7-7 and TRBJ1-2, with 9 positions matching TRBD1. In germline, CDR1 is SSHAT, CDR2 FNYEAQ (reference sequence). This CDR3 is built from 16 residues. In DNA, the CDR3 is TGTGCTAGCAGCTTAAGGGAGGGGGACAGGGCCTATGGCTACACCTTC. This codes for CASSLREGDRAYGYTF.

The chain is built from TRBV9 and TRBJ2-7; 10 nucleotides line up with TRBD1. This CDR3 region has 15 residues. V shed 3 bases, J shed 4 bases, and the junction held 7 bases outside the gene matches. The germline gives CDR1 SGDLS, CDR2 YYNGEE. CDR3 nucleotides: TGTGCCAGCAGCGCGGGGGGACAGGGGATGTACGAGCAGTACTTC. Its protein is CASSAGGQGMYEQYF. Looking up the rest from reference TRBV9 and TRBJ2-7 gives the full variable domain: DSGVTQTPKHLITATGQRVTLRCSPRSGDLSVYWYQQSLDQGLQFLIQYYNGEERAKGNILERFSAQQFPDLHSELNLSSLELGDSALYFCASSAGGQGMYEQYFGPGTRLTVT.